At least ten counts were recorded for the clone carrying this T cell receptor (beta chain). The data stem from a study of molecular identifiers for immune sequencing clone quantification. TCRdb ran MiXCR on the PCR reads and lists one entry per CDR3 protein. The sample shows 85,000 to 100,000 distinct CDR3 sequences, 20% to 30% of them seen only once. V was pared by 7 bases and J by 6 bases, with 9 bases of the junction left unmatched. The germline gives CDR1 MNHNY, CDR2 SVGAGI (reference sequence). This CDR3 spans 15 amino acids. Sample: naive CD8+ T cells from blood, with Jurkat cell RNA spiked in. Regarding subset: FACS-sorted CD8+CD4-CCR7+CD45RA+ naive T cells. The receptor was isolated from a human donor in good health. Some libraries in this study had Jurkat cell RNA spiked in. The rearrangement joins TRBV6-6 to TRBJ2-1, with 10 positions matching TRBD2. The CDR3 DNA is TGTGCCAGCACGATTATAGCGGGGGGATTCAATGAGCAGTTCTTC. Translating it yields CASTIIAGGFNEQFF.